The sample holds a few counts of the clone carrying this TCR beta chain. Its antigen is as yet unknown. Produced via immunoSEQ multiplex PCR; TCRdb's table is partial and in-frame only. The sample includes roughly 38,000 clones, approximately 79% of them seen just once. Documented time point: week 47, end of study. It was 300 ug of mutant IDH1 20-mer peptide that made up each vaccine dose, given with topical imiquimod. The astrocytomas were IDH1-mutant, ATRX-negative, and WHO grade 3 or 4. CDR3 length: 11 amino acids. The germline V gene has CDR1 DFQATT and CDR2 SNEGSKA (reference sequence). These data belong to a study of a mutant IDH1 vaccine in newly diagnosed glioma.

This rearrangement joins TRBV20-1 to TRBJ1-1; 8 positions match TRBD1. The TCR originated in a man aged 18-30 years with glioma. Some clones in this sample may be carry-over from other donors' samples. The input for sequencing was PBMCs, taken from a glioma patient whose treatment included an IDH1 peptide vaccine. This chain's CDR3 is CSQGAYTEAFF. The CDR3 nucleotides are TGCAGCCAGGGGGCCTACACTGAAGCTTTCTTT.